This T cell receptor beta chain was sequenced during a study of identifying expanded T cells in peripheral blood. General observations from the study: Variance in clone template counts between approximately 2-week samples significantly increased with total template count across all healthy donors.

Details on this clone: The target antigen is unknown.

Libraries were prepared by immunoSEQ multiplex PCR; TCRdb keeps only in-frame clonotypes and omits some of them. This sample yields about 81,000 clones, of which roughly 84% are seen a single time; around 19% belongs to the top ten. This CDR3 is built from 17 residues. Trimming removed 3 bases from V and 0 bases from J, with 17 bases in between. Looked up from germline, CDR1 is SGHNT and CDR2 is YYREEE (reference sequence). Collection occurred without any documented infections or immune events in donors. The sequence derives from a person aged 18 to 70 in good health. The sample comprised blood. V gene TRBV5-4 combines with J gene TRBJ2-3; D might be TRBD2 (6 bases). CDR3 loop: CASSSGRSGVSTDTQYF. The DNA for the CDR3 is TGTGCCAGCAGCTCCGGGCGTTCGGGGGTTAGCACAGATACGCAGTATTTT.